This is a list of T cell receptor beta chains from one sample in a study of CD8 T cell repertoires and HIV-1 epitope variants. The repertoire was sequenced with immunoSEQ multiplex PCR; TCRdb's copy has only in-frame clones and lacks some. The data hold 90,000 or so clones, with roughly four fifths observed a single time. Sequencing input: uncultured baseline CD8+ T cells from peripheral blood mononuclear cells (PBMCs). Receptors were obtained from a male donor with HIV. CDR3s include the opening cysteine and the closing phenylalanine or tryptophan. A D gene is named only where the DNA matches it firmly. The size of a clone is reported for some rows only, either as once, few or many, or as a class for expanded clones.

J gene	clone size	D gene	V gene	CDR3 DNA	CDR3 protein
TRBJ1-1	few	TRBD1	TRBV7-9	TGTGCCAGCAGCACGCTGACAGGGGCGAACACTGAAGCTTTCTTT	CASSTLTGANTEAFF
TRBJ2-3	few	TRBD2	TRBV9	TGTGCCAGCAGCAAAATGACTAGCGGGGGGAACACAGATACGCAGTATTTT	CASSKMTSGGNTDTQYF
TRBJ2-2	few	TRBD1	TRBV7-7	TGTGCTAGCAGCTTAGACAGGGTGGCCGGGGAGCTGTTTTTT	CASSLDRVAGELFF
TRBJ2-1	few	-	TRBV7-6	TGTGCCAGCAGCTTAGCGGGAGTTGGTGAGCAGTTCTTC	CASSLAGVGEQFF
TRBJ1-4	-	-	TRBV29-1	TGCAGCGTTGAAGATGCCCGGGAGAGGGAAAAACTGTTTTTT	CSVEDAREREKLFF
TRBJ1-3	medium-sized	-	TRBV13	TGTGCCAGCAGCGGTGGATTTGGGGCTAGCTCTGGAAACACCATATATTTT	CASSGGFGASSGNTIYF
TRBJ2-5	-	TRBD2	TRBV27	TGTGCCAGCAGAACGGACGGGGGGGCCGGGGAGACCCAGTACTTC	CASRTDGGAGETQYF
TRBJ2-3	-	-	TRBV10-3	TGTGCCATCAGCCAGGGGGGCCTCACAGATACGCAGTATTTT	CAISQGGLTDTQYF
TRBJ1-1	once	-	TRBV28	TGTGCCAGCACCCCCTTGAGGGTGAACACTGAAGCTTTCTTT	CASTPLRVNTEAFF
TRBJ2-1	-	TRBD2	TRBV6-5	TGTGCCAGCAGTCTCGGGACTAGCGGGAACAATGAGCAGTTCTTC	CASSLGTSGNNEQFF
TRBJ2-7	-	TRBD2	TRBV10-2	TGCGCCAGCAAAACTAGCGGGAGTTCTTACGAGCAGTACTTC	CASKTSGSSYEQYF
TRBJ1-5	-	-	TRBV27	TGTGCCAGCAGTTCTATGGCAGGGAAGTATAGCAATCAGCCCCAGCATTTT	CASSSMAGKYSNQPQHF
TRBJ2-5	-	TRBD1	TRBV7-2	TGTGCCAGCAGCACCGGACAGGGGACGGAGACCCAGTACTTC	CASSTGQGTETQYF
TRBJ2-6	-	-	TRBV7-7	TGTGCCAGCAGCTTAGATGGGGGTGGTGGGGCCAACGTCCTGACTTTC	CASSLDGGGGANVLTF
TRBJ2-7	-	-	TRBV28	TGTGCCAGCACCTTAGGGACTCTCTCCTACGAGCAGTACTTC	CASTLGTLSYEQYF
TRBJ2-3	-	TRBD1	TRBV5-1	TGCGCCAGCAGCTCCAGGACAGGGGCGGGGACAGATACGCAGTATTTT	CASSSRTGAGTDTQYF
TRBJ2-2	-	-	TRBV7-9	TGTGCCAGCATCCTTCGCGGGACCAACACCGGGGAGCTGTTTTTT	CASILRGTNTGELFF
TRBJ2-5	-	-	TRBV5-4	TGTGCCAGCAGCCTGGGAAACAGGCAAGAGACCCAGTACTTC	CASSLGNRQETQYF
TRBJ1-3	-	-	TRBV9	TGTGCCAGCGACTCAGGTGGGCGGGGAAACACCATATATTTT	CASDSGGRGNTIYF
TRBJ2-1	-	TRBD2	TRBV5-1	TGCGCCAGCAGCCTGGGACTAGCGGGGTACAATGAGCAGTTCTTC	CASSLGLAGYNEQFF
TRBJ2-1	-	TRBD2	TRBV30	TGTGCCTGGAACCTGGGACTAGCGGGGTACAATGAGCAGTTCTTC	CAWNLGLAGYNEQFF
TRBJ1-5	-	-	TRBV2	TGTGCCAGCAGTGAAGCGCAAACCACCTCGCAGAGCAATCAGCCCCAGCATTTT	CASSEAQTTSQSNQPQHF
TRBJ2-7	-	-	TRBV10-3	TGTGCCATCGGCAGGGTCCACGAGCAGTACTTC	CAIGRVHEQYF
TRBJ1-1	-	-	TRBV7-9	TGTGCCAGCAGCTTGGGACAAGCGCAGTTGAAAGCTTTCTTT	CASSLGQAQLKAFF